The 2 T cell receptor beta chains reported below all come from one sample, sequenced in a study of quantifying T cell responses using KT2 cells. In the study overall: Reverse transcription used primers in the TCR alpha and beta constant regions.

Each cDNA got a UMI-containing oligo ligated at its 3' end. An equimolar mix of RC1.1 and RC1.2 primed the beta chain across TRBC1 and TRBC2. A single record per CDR3 protein comes from TCRdb applying MiXCR to the UMI-ligation and nested PCR reads. The repertoire includes tens of thousands of distinct CDR3 sequences, 10% to 15% of them detected once, and under 10% sits in the top ten. The source material was PBMCs spiked with cells of the T cell clone KT2. The receptors shown here come from a human donor.

This clonotype was seen more than once but under ten times. The V and J genes are TRBV3-1 and TRBJ1-1, with D unclear. Germline loops: CDR1 LGHDT, CDR2 YNNKEL (reference sequence). The CDR3 length is 13 residues. V was trimmed by 4 bases and J by 1 base, leaving 7 bases between them. The CDR3, as DNA: TGTGCCAGCAGCCTTCTCCAGAACACTGAAGCTTTCTTT. It encodes CASSLLQNTEAFF.

This rearrangement joins TRBV6-1 to TRBJ2-7; D is uncertain. The CDR3 is 12 residues long. V lost 3 bases and J lost 5, with 8 bases in between. The germline gives CDR1 MNHNS, CDR2 SASEGT. For the CDR3, the DNA is TGTGCCAGCAGTGACGTGGTCCACGAGCAGTACTTC. Amino acid sequence: CASSDVVHEQYF.